These 21 T cell receptor beta chains originate from one sample sequenced in a study of cytomegalovirus exposure and HLA in healthy donors (TCRdb year 2017). Libraries were made using the immunoSEQ multiplex PCR assay. A mixture of 60 forward primers for TCR Vbeta segments and 13 reverse primers for TCR Jbeta segments was used in the multiplex PCR. TCRdb stores this immuneACCESS table with in-frame sequences only. Part of the clones is absent; in the studies checked, under half of the shortfall reflects unresolved V genes, and no reason is known for the rest. The table for this sample lists around 150,000 clones; around four fifths of them were counted only once. Of the sample, under 2.5% falls within the top ten clones. Specimen: PBMCs. The receptors derive from a man aged 30 to 39 in good health and CMV-seronegative.

V gene TRBV7-6 combines with J gene TRBJ2-3, with no clear D. The CDR3 sequence is 12 residues long. Trimming left V 5 bases short and J 4 bases short, with 7 bases between. CDR1 and CDR2 from the germline V gene are SGHVS and FNYEAQ. CDR3 nucleotides: TGTGCCAGCAGCCTATTTCCAGATACGCAGTATTTT. It codes for CASSLFPDTQYF. Drawing the rest from reference TRBV7-6 and TRBJ2-3, the complete variable domain is GAGVSQSPRYKVTKRGQDVALRCDPISGHVSLYWYRQALGQGPEFLTYFNYEAQQDKSGLPNDRFSAERPEGSISTLTIQRTEQRDSAMYRCASSLFPDTQYFGPGTRLTVL.

This clone came up once. The V and J genes are TRBV29-1 and TRBJ2-5; 7 positions agree with TRBD1. Germline V gives CDR1 SQVTM, CDR2 ANQGSEA. Trimming removed 6 bases from V and 0 bases from J; junction bases left unmatched: 7. The CDR3 runs 14 residues. CDR3 amino acids: CSVTWDSNQETQYF. CDR3 bases: TGCAGCGTCACCTGGGACAGTAACCAAGAGACCCAGTACTTC. Full variable domain (missing parts from reference TRBV29-1 and TRBJ2-5): SAVISQKPSRDICQRGTSLTIQCQVDSQVTMMFWYRQQPGQSLTLIATANQGSEATYESGFVIDKFPISRPNLTFSTLTVSNMSPEDSSIYLCSVTWDSNQETQYFGPGTRLLVL.

The rearrangement uses TRBV9 and TRBJ1-3; a possible D gene is TRBD1 (5 bases). Deletions cut 0 bases from V and 2 bases from J, with 9 bases between. This CDR3 has 15 residues. From germline, CDR1 is SGDLS and CDR2 YYNGEE. The CDR3 region is CASSVESGTGNTIYF. DNA for the CDR3: TGTGCCAGCAGCGTAGAGTCAGGGACTGGAAACACCATATATTTT.

This chain connects TRBV10-3 to TRBJ2-1, with 9 bases lining up with TRBD2. V shed 4 bases and J 8 bases; nucleotides not matched to a gene: 12. The V gene's germline CDR1 is ENHRY and CDR2 SYGVKD. There are 16 residues in the CDR3. This chain's CDR3 is CAISVVASGNQDEQFF. The CDR3 nucleotides read TGTGCCATCAGTGTGGTGGCTAGCGGGAACCAGGATGAGCAGTTCTTC.

This chain joins TRBV18 and TRBJ2-2; 11 bases line up with TRBD2. The CDR3 consists of 14 residues. V was pared by 5 bases and J by 6 bases, with 2 bases of the junction left unmatched. CDR1 and CDR2 (germline): KGHSH, LQKENI. CDR3 bases: TGTGCCAGCTCATCTAGCGGGAGGTCCGGGGAGCTGTTTTTT. It specifies CASSSSGRSGELFF.

Here the CDR3 DNA reads TGTGCCAGCAGTTCCATGACGGGACAGGGTGAGACCGGGGAGCTGTTTTTT. Its translation: CASSSMTGQGETGELFF. The rearrangement links TRBV28 to TRBJ2-2; 9 bases fit TRBD1. V gave up 4 bases and J gave up 5 bases; unmatched junction bases: 11. The CDR3 runs 17 residues. Looked up from germline, CDR1 is MDHEN and CDR2 is SYDVKM.

The chain combines TRBV11-3 with TRBJ1-2; TRBD1 matches 10 bases. The J segment lost 8 bases and the V segment lost 8 bases, leaving 23 bases of the junction unmatched. The CDR3 covers 18 residues. Germline loops: CDR1 SGHNT, CDR2 YENEEA. CDR3 amino acids: CASPPSPGQGPYYAGYTF. As DNA, the CDR3 is TGTGCCAGCCCCCCCTCACCGGGACAGGGGCCCTACTATGCCGGCTACACCTTC. The full variable domain, rest sourced from reference TRBV11-3 and TRBJ1-2, is EAGVVQSPRYKIIEKKQPVAFWCNPISGHNTLYWYLQNLGQGPELLIRYENEEAVDDSQLPKDRFSAERLKGVDSTLKIQPAELGDSAVYLCASPPSPGQGPYYAGYTFGSGTRLTVV.

This clone was seen just once. This sequence joins TRBV5-8 and TRBJ1-5; D remains ambiguous. Germline CDR1 SGHTS, CDR2 YDEGEE. Trimming took 0 bases from V and 0 from J, leaving 7 bases between them. This CDR3 region has 15 residues. In nucleotides, the CDR3 is TGTGCCAGCAGCTTGGGGAGGTATAGCAATCAGCCCCAGCATTTT. It specifies CASSLGRYSNQPQHF.

This clone was recorded a few times. The chain joins TRBV5-1 to TRBJ2-1, with 9 bases aligning to TRBD1. With V trimmed by 5 bases and J by 7 bases, 4 bases remained unmatched. The CDR3 spans 13 residues. CDR1 and CDR2 (germline): SGHRS, YFSETQ. The CDR3 nucleotides read TGCGCCAGCAGTCCGGACAGGGGTAATGAGCAGTTCTTC. It specifies CASSPDRGNEQFF. Using reference TRBV5-1 and TRBJ2-1 for the parts outside the CDR3, the full variable domain is KAGVTQTPRYLIKTRGQQVTLSCSPISGHRSVSWYQQTPGQGLQFLFEYFSETQRNKGNFPGRFSGRQFSNSRSEMNVSTLELGDSALYLCASSPDRGNEQFFGPGTRLTVL.

The V call is TRBV19, the J call TRBJ2-7, with 8 bases matching TRBD1. This CDR3 spans 15 amino acids. Unmatched junction bases numbered 9, after V lost 5 bases and J lost 3 bases. In germline, CDR1 is LNHDA, CDR2 SQIVND (reference sequence). The CDR3 protein is CASSSTGVGIYEQYF. In nucleotides, the CDR3 is TGTGCCAGTAGTTCGACAGGGGTCGGCATCTACGAGCAGTACTTC.

V is TRBV6-5 and J is TRBJ2-7; 10 bases fit TRBD2. Germline V gene sequence: CDR1 MNHEY, CDR2 SVGAGI. V gave up 3 bases and J gave up 12 bases; unmatched junction bases: 8. The CDR3 spans 13 residues. CDR3 in DNA: TGTGCCAGCAGTTATGGTCTAGCGGGAGAGATGTACTTC. This sequence encodes CASSYGLAGEMYF.

J is TRBJ2-3 and V is TRBV5-5, with 8 bases identical to TRBD1. Germline V gene sequence: CDR1 SGHKS, CDR2 YYEKEE (reference sequence). The CDR3 is 16 residues long. V trimming: 0 bases; J trimming: 0 bases; junction bases outside the gene matches: 3. Here the CDR3 reads CASSLGQGASTDTQYF. The CDR3 DNA follows: TGTGCCAGCAGCTTGGGGCAGGGGGCGAGCACAGATACGCAGTATTTT.

The chain employs TRBV7-9 and TRBJ2-7; D may be TRBD1 (6 bases). CDR3 length equals 14 residues. The V end was cut by 3 bases, the J end by 4 bases, with 13 bases between. Looked up from germline, CDR1 is SEHNR and CDR2 is FQNEAQ (reference sequence). Here the CDR3 reads CASSLVDREYEQYF. In nucleotides, the CDR3 is TGTGCCAGCAGCTTGGTGGACAGAGAGTACGAGCAGTACTTC.

The chain is built from TRBV2 and TRBJ2-5; 8 bases line up with TRBD2. The germline V gene has CDR1 SNHLY and CDR2 FYNNEI. The V segment lost 7 bases and the J segment 2 bases; nucleotides outside the gene matches: 0. The CDR3 contains 12 residues. CDR3: CASKREQETQYF. In nucleotides, the CDR3 is TGTGCCAGCAAGCGGGAGCAAGAGACCCAGTACTTC.

The chain uses TRBV5-1 and TRBJ2-7, with unresolved D. This CDR3 is built from 16 residues. From germline, CDR1 is SGHRS and CDR2 YFSETQ. V gave up 0 bases and J gave up 2 bases, with 15 bases separating them. The CDR3: CASSLGHTGSPYEQYF. The CDR3 DNA reads TGCGCCAGCAGCTTGGGGCACACGGGTTCACCCTACGAGCAGTACTTC.

J is TRBJ2-1 and V is TRBV5-6; D gene ambiguous. The V and J ends lost 4 bases and 7 bases respectively, with 15 bases between them. CDR3 size: 14 residues. Per germline, CDR1 SGHDT and CDR2 YYEEEE. DNA of the CDR3: TGTGCCAGCAGCCCTGGAGCCGGGTGGAATGAGCAGTTCTTC. Translation gives CASSPGAGWNEQFF. Full variable domain (remainder filled in from reference TRBV5-6 and TRBJ2-1): DAGVTQSPTHLIKTRGQQVTLRCSPKSGHDTVSWYQQALGQGPQFIFQYYEEEERQRGNFPDRFSGHQFPNYSSELNVNALLLGDSALYLCASSPGAGWNEQFFGPGTRLTVL.

The chain couples TRBV6-1 to TRBJ2-7, with TRBD1 identical over 8 bases. The ends lost 5 bases at V and 2 bases at J; junction bases unmatched: 5. This CDR3 comprises 14 residues. Germline V gives CDR1 MNHNS, CDR2 SASEGT. CDR3 residues: CASSPRTGTYEQYF. The CDR3 DNA reads as TGTGCCAGCAGTCCGCGGACAGGGACCTACGAGCAGTACTTC.

The chain couples TRBV5-1 to TRBJ2-5; possible D gene TRBD2, 6 bases. The CDR3 spans 15 residues. V dropped 0 bases and J dropped 0 bases, with 9 bases sitting between them. Germline lookup yields CDR1 SGHRS and CDR2 YFSETQ. CDR3 DNA: TGCGCCAGCAGCTTGGCGGGGGAGAACCAAGAGACCCAGTACTTC. The encoded protein is CASSLAGENQETQYF.

The chain has TRBV15 and TRBJ1-1; no clear D gene. The CDR3 loop spans 14 amino acids. Germline loops: CDR1 LNHNV, CDR2 YYDKDF (reference sequence). Trimming left V 1 base short and J 4 bases short, with 10 bases between. CDR3 bases: TGTGCCACCAGCAGAGGATCGGGGTCCACTGAAGCTTTCTTT. It encodes CATSRGSGSTEAFF. Using reference TRBV15 and TRBJ1-1 for the parts outside the CDR3, the full variable domain is DAMVIQNPRYQVTQFGKPVTLSCSQTLNHNVMYWYQQKSSQAPKLLFHYYDKDFNNEADTPDNFQSRRPNTSFCFLDIRSPGLGDTAMYLCATSRGSGSTEAFFGQGTRLTVV.

This clone has a handful of counts. The V gene is TRBV15, the J gene TRBJ1-2; TRBD1 agrees at 7 bases. V shed 1 base and J 2 bases; nucleotides not matched to a gene: 4. CDR1 and CDR2 (germline): LNHNV, YYDKDF (reference sequence). The CDR3 runs to 15 residues. Written as DNA, the CDR3 is TGTGCCACCAGCAGAGGGACAGGAGCGAACTATGGCTACACCTTC. This gives the protein CATSRGTGANYGYTF.

This clone was seen a few times. The V gene is TRBV6-5, the J gene TRBJ1-1; D is uncertain. The CDR3 consists of 15 residues. Trimming took 2 bases from V and 4 from J, leaving 14 bases between them. Germline CDR1 reads MNHEY; CDR2 reads SVGAGI. CDR3 coding DNA: TGTGCCAGCAGTTACGGAACGGGTCCTTTCACTGAAGCTTTCTTT. Its protein product is CASSYGTGPFTEAFF.